The 15 T cell receptor beta chains listed next were all sequenced from one sample in a study of CD8+CD57+ T cells in acquired aplastic anemia. Investigators profiled TCR beta VDJ and CDR3 from genomic DNA template. TCRdb passed the reads through MiXCR, listing each CDR3 protein once. The sample records 180,000 or so distinct CDR3 sequences, 48% being singletons. All sequencing subjects had displayed CD8+CD57+ cell expansion on flow cytometry. Sequenced sample: sorted CD4+, CD8+, or CD8+CD57+ T cells (not recorded which) from PBMCs. The receptors stem from a human donor with aplastic anemia.

Turning to this clonotype: Just one base apart from a much larger clone, this may be a read error. The chain couples TRBV30 to TRBJ2-5; 7 bases align to TRBD1. Germline V gene data show CDR1 as GTSNPN and CDR2 as SVGIG (reference sequence). The V segment lost 4 bases and the J segment 4 bases; nucleotides outside the gene matches: 6. This CDR3 contains 13 residues. CDR3 bases: TGTGCCTGGAAGCGGACAGGCGGAGAGACCCAGTACTTC. Protein product: CAWKRTGGETQYF. The variable domain in full, with the rest retrieved from reference TRBV30 and TRBJ2-5, is SQTIHQWPATLVQPVGSPLSLECTVEGTSNPNLYWYRQAAGRGLQLLFYSVGIGQISSEVPQNLSASRPQDRQFILSSKKLLLSDSGFYLCAWKRTGGETQYFGPGTRLLVL.

In this sample, this clonotype turned up a few times. The chain uses TRBV7-6 and TRBJ1-1; 8 nucleotides agree with TRBD1. The CDR3 runs to 13 residues. V trimming: 5 bases; J trimming: 4 bases; junction bases outside the gene matches: 3. Germline V gives CDR1 SGHVS, CDR2 FNYEAQ. CDR3 DNA sequence: TGTGCCAGCAGCCAGACAGGGGCCACTGAAGCTTTCTTT. It encodes CASSQTGATEAFF.

Details on this clonotype: A single base separates this from a much larger clone, so it may be a read error. Since the CDR3 does not end with the conserved phenylalanine or tryptophan, this likely comes from a read error. The chain links TRBV5-4 to TRBJ1-5; D not resolved. Germline V gene data show CDR1 as SGHNT and CDR2 as YYREEE (reference sequence). This CDR3 is 14 amino acids long. The V end lost 5 bases, the J end lost 0 bases, and 9 bases lay between the germline ends. CDR3 region: CASSRLSSNQPQHL. The CDR3 DNA reads TGTGCCAGCAGTCGACTAAGTAGCAATCAGCCCCAGCATCTT.

The rearrangement joins TRBV10-3 to TRBJ1-2; 8 bases are shared with TRBD1. The CDR3 sequence is 14 residues long. Trimming took 10 bases from V and 4 from J; bases not matched to a gene: 11. Germline-derived CDR1 and CDR2 are ENHRY and SYGVKD. CDR3 coding DNA: TGTGCCAGCCACTCAGACAGGGGATTCTATGGCTACACCTTC. As protein: CASHSDRGFYGYTF.

The rearrangement joins TRBV5-1 to TRBJ1-1; tentatively, D is TRBD1 (5 bases). The CDR3 covers 14 residues. The V gene lost 5 bases and the J gene lost 1 base, with 12 bases spanning the gap. Germline values: CDR1 SGHRS, CDR2 YFSETQ. The CDR3 nucleotides read TGCGCCAGCAGACTGGACGGGGCGAACACTGAAGCTTTCTTT. This sequence encodes CASRLDGANTEAFF.

The chain joins TRBV7-9 to TRBJ1-6; D unresolved. The CDR3 totals 13 residues. Between the trimmed V and J ends, which lost 8 bases and 6 bases, there was a span of 11 bases. Germline values: CDR1 SEHNR, CDR2 FQNEAQ (reference sequence). Here the CDR3 DNA reads TGTGCCAGCGGATTACAAGTTAATTCACCCCTCCACTTT. It specifies CASGLQVNSPLHF.

This clonotype was observed many times. The chain couples TRBV5-6 to TRBJ1-6; 12 nucleotides line up with TRBD1. Trimming took 4 bases from V and 7 from J; bases not matched to a gene: 6. Germline-derived CDR1 and CDR2 are SGHDT and YYEEEE. CDR3 length: 16 residues. The CDR3 bases are TGTGCCAGCAGCACGGGACAGGGGGCGCGCAATTCACCCCTCCACTTT. This translates into CASSTGQGARNSPLHF.

This chain links TRBV5-1 with TRBJ1-1; D unresolved. The CDR3 is 16 residues long. Germline V gene sequence: CDR1 SGHRS, CDR2 YFSETQ. V gave up 3 bases and J gave up 0 bases, with 15 bases separating them. CDR3 bases: TGCGCCAGCAGCTCCCCTACTCGGACTGTGAACACTGAAGCTTTCTTT. This gives the protein CASSSPTRTVNTEAFF.

The CDR3 DNA reads as TGTGCCAGCAGCCAAGAGGCGGGCAAGCAAGAGACCCAGTACTTC. Its protein is CASSQEAGKQETQYF. The chain combines TRBV11-3 with TRBJ2-5; D might be TRBD2 (5 bases). V was pared by 5 bases and J by 2 bases, with 15 bases between. The CDR3 totals 15 residues. Germline V gene data show CDR1 as SGHNT and CDR2 as YENEEA.

The chain links TRBV15 to TRBJ1-4, with D possibly matching TRBD1 (5 bases). Per germline, CDR1 LNHNV and CDR2 YYDKDF (reference sequence). V was cut by 4 bases and J by 7 bases, with 13 bases left in between. The CDR3 is 14 amino acids. The CDR3: CATSNGAWGEKLFF. CDR3 DNA: TGTGCCACCAGCAACGGGGCCTGGGGTGAAAAACTGTTTTTT.

J is TRBJ2-5 and V is TRBV20-1; 9 bases line up with TRBD1. V shed 3 bases, J shed 5 bases, and the junction held 10 bases outside the gene matches. The CDR3 runs to 15 residues. Germline V gene lookup returns CDR1 DFQATT and CDR2 SNEGSKA (reference sequence). The CDR3 nucleotides are TGCAGTGCTAGTGACCGGGACAGGGTTGTGGAGACCCAGTACTTC. This codes for CSASDRDRVVETQYF.

The chain carries TRBV12-3 or TRBV12-4 and TRBJ1-1, with D unresolved. V lost 2 bases, J lost 0 bases, and 7 bases lay in between. This CDR3 is 14 amino acids long. CDR3 sequence (DNA): TGTGCCAGCAGTTTACAGAACATGAACACTGAAGCTTTCTTT. Translating gives CASSLQNMNTEAFF.

The CDR3 DNA is TGTGCCACGTCCCGGGACAGGGGTCTGGAGCCCCAGCATTTT. Translating it yields CATSRDRGLEPQHF. The chain employs TRBV10-3 and TRBJ1-5; 10 positions agree with TRBD1. The CDR3 sequence is 14 residues long. Trimming at V came to 10 bases and at J to 8 bases, leaving 11 bases not matched to a gene. From germline, CDR1 is ENHRY and CDR2 SYGVKD.

The chain uses TRBV2 and TRBJ2-6, with TRBD1 as a possible D gene (5 bases). V gave up 5 bases and J gave up 1 base, with 9 bases separating them. This CDR3 is 15 amino acids long. Germline lookup yields CDR1 SNHLY and CDR2 FYNNEI. CDR3 in amino acids: CASSSSGSGANVLTF. The CDR3 DNA reads as TGTGCCAGCAGTTCGTCAGGGTCTGGGGCCAACGTCCTGACTTTC.

This clonotype was detected once. The V and J genes are TRBV2 and TRBJ1-2; unclear D gene. Germline values: CDR1 SNHLY, CDR2 FYNNEI. CDR3 length: 15 amino acids. Trimming cost V 5 bases and J 3 bases, with 16 bases left between them. CDR3 bases: TGTGCCAGCAGTTACTCAGAAGGGTCGGACTATGGCTACACCTTC. Protein sequence: CASSYSEGSDYGYTF. Filled out from reference TRBV2 and TRBJ1-2, the complete variable domain reads EPEVTQTPSHQVTQMGQEVILRCVPISNHLYFYWYRQILGQKVEFLVSFYNNEISEKSEIFDDQFSVERPDGSNFTLKIRSTKLEDSAMYFCASSYSEGSDYGYTFGSGTRLTVV.